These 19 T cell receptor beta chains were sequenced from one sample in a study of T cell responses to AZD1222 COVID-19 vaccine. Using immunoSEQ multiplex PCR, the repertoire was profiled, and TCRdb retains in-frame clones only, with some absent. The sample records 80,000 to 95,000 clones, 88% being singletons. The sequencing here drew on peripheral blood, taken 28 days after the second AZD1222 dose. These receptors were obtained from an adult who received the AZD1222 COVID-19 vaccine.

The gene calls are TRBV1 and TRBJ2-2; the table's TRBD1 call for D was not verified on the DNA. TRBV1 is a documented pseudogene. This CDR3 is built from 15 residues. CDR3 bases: TGCACCAGCAGCCAACTACAGGGGAATACCGGGGAGCTGTTTTTT. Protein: CTSSQLQGNTGELFF.

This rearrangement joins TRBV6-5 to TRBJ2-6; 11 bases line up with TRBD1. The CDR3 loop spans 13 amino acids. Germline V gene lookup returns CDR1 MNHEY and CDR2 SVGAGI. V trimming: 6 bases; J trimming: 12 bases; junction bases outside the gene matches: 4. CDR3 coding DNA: TGTGCCAGCAGGACGGGACAGGGGGTCGTCCTGACTTTC. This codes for CASRTGQGVVLTF.

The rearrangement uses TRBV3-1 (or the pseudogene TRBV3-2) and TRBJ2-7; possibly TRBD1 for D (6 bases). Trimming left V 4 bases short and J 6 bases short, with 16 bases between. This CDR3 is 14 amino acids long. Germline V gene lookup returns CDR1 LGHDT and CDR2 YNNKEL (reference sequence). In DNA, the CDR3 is TGTGCCAGCAGCCCTACCGGGACAATTTCCGAGCAGTACTTC. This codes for CASSPTGTISEQYF.

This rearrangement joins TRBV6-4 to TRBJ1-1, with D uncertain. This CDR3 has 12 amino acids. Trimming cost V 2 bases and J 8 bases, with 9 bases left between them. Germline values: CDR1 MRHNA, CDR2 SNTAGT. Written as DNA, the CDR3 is TGTGCCAGCAGTGACCTAACGGGAGAAGCTTTCTTT. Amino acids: CASSDLTGEAFF.

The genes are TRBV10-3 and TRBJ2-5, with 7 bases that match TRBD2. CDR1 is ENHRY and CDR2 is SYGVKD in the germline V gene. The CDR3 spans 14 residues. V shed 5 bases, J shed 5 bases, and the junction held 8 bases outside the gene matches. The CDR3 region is CAISRGGSVETQYF. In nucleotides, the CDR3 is TGTGCCATCAGTCGAGGCGGGAGTGTGGAGACCCAGTACTTC.

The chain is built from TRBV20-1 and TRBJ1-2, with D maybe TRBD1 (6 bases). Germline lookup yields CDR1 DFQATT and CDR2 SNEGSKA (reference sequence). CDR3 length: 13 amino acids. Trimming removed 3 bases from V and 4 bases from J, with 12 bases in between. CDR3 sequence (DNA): TGCAGTGCTAGTCTCAGGGGTGGCTATGGCTACACCTTC. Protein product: CSASLRGGYGYTF.

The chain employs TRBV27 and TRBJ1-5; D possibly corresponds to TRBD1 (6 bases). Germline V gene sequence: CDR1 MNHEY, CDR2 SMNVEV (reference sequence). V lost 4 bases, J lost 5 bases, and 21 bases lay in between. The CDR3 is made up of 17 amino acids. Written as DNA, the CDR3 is TGTGCCAGCAGTTCACCGGGAATACAGGGAGGAGATCAGCCCCAGCATTTT. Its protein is CASSSPGIQGGDQPQHF.

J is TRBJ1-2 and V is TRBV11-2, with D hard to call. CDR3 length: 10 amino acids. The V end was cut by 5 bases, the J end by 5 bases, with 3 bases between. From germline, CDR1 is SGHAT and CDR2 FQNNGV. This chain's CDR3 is CASSQYGYTF. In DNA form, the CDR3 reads TGTGCCAGCAGCCAGTATGGCTACACCTTC. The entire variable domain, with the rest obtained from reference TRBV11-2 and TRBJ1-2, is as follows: EAGVAQSPRYKIIEKRQSVAFWCNPISGHATLYWYQQILGQGPKLLIQFQNNGVVDDSQLPKDRFSAERLKGVDSTLKIQPAKLEDSAVYLCASSQYGYTFGSGTRLTVV.

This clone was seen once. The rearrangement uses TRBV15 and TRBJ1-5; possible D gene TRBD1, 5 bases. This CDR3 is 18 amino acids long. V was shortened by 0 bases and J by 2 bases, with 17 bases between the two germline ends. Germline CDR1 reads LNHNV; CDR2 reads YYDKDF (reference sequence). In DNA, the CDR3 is TGTGCCACCAGCAGAGATCGGGGAGGGGACCCCGGCAATCAGCCCCAGCATTTT. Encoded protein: CATSRDRGGDPGNQPQHF.

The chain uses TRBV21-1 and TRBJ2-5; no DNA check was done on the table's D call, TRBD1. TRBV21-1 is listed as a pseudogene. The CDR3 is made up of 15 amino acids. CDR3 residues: CASSLQGAQQETQYF. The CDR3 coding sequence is TGTGCCAGCAGCCTCCAGGGGGCCCAACAAGAGACCCAGTACTTC.

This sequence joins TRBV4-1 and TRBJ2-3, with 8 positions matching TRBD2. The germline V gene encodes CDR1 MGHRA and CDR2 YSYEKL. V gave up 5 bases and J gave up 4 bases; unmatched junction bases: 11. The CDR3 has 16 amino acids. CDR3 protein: CASSASGGPRADTQYF. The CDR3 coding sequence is TGCGCCAGCAGCGCATCGGGAGGGCCTAGGGCAGATACGCAGTATTTT.

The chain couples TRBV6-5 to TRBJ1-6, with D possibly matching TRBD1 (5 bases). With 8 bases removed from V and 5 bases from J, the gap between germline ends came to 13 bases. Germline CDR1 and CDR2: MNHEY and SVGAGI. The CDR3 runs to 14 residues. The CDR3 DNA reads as TGTGCCAGCGAGGGCCAGGGCGATAATTCACCCCTCCACTTT. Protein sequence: CASEGQGDNSPLHF.

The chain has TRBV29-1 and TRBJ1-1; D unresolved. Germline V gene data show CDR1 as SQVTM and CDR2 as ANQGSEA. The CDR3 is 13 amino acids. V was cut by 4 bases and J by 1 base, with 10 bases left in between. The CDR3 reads CSVGYGGNTEAFF. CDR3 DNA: TGCAGCGTTGGATATGGTGGGAACACTGAAGCTTTCTTT.

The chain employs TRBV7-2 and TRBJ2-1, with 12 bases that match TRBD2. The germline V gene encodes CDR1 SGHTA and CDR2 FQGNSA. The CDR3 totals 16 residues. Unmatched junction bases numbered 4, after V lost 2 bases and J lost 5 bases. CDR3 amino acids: CASSLKTSGRNNEQFF. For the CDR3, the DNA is TGTGCCAGCAGCTTAAAGACTAGCGGGAGAAACAATGAGCAGTTCTTC.

The CDR3 region is CAWSRGNNSPLHF. DNA of the CDR3: TGTGCCTGGAGTAGAGGCAATAATTCACCCCTCCACTTT. The chain combines TRBV30 with TRBJ1-6; D call uncertain. The V end lost 2 bases, the J end lost 5 bases, and 7 bases lay between the germline ends. Germline loops: CDR1 GTSNPN, CDR2 SVGIG (reference sequence). The CDR3 length is 13 residues.

CDR3 sequence (DNA): TGCGCCAGCAGCTTGGGAGCCACTGAAGCTTTCTTT. Its protein is CASSLGATEAFF. The chain carries TRBV5-1 and TRBJ1-1; unclear D gene. Trimming pared 0 bases from V and 4 bases from J, leaving 4 bases between. Germline loops: CDR1 SGHRS, CDR2 YFSETQ. The CDR3 spans 12 residues.

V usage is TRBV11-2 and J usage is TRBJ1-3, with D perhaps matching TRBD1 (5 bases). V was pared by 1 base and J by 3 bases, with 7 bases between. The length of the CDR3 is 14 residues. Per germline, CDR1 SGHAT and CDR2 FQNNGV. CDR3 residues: CASSLAGVGNTIYF. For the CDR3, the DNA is TGTGCCAGCAGCTTAGCGGGGGTTGGAAACACCATATATTTT.

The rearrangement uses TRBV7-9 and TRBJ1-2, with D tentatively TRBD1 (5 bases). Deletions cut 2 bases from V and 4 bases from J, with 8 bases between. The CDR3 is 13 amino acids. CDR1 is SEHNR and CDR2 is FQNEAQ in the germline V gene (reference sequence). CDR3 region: CASSLRDFYGYTF. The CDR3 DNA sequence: TGTGCCAGCAGCTTACGGGACTTCTATGGCTACACCTTC. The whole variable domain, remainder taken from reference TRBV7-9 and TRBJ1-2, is DTGVSQNPRHKITKRGQNVTFRCDPISEHNRLYWYRQTLGQGPEFLTYFQNEAQLEKSRLLSDRFSAERPKGSFSTLEIQRTEQGDSAMYLCASSLRDFYGYTFGSGTRLTVV.

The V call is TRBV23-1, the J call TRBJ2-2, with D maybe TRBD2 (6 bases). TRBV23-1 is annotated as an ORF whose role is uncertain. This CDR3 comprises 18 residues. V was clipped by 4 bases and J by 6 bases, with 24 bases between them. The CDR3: CASSPTDSWRRRAGELFF. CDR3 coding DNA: TGCGCCAGCAGTCCGACTGATTCATGGCGACGGAGGGCCGGGGAGCTGTTTTTT.